This is a list of T cell receptor beta chains from one sample in a study of cytomegalovirus exposure and HLA in healthy donors. Libraries were prepared by immunoSEQ multiplex PCR; TCRdb keeps only in-frame clonotypes and omits some of them. The profile shows over 110,000 clones, about 83% of them singletons. The sample comprised PBMCs. The receptor set was obtained from a woman aged 25 to 45 in good health and CMV-seronegative. The CDR3 runs from the conserved cysteine through the conserved F or W. A D gene is named only where the DNA matches it firmly. Rows give clone size only sometimes, using once, few, many, or a class for an expanded clone.

D,J,V,size,CDR3,DNA
-,TRBJ2-3,TRBV4-2,-,CASSQGGVPGGTDTQYF,TGTGCCAGCAGCCAAGGTGGGGTTCCGGGGGGCACAGATACGCAGTATTTT
-,TRBJ2-5,TRBV6-5,once,CASSRAGETQYF,TGTGCCAGCAGCCGGGCGGGAGAGACCCAGTACTTC
-,TRBJ1-2,TRBV20-1,once,CSARETHGYTF,TGCAGTGCTAGAGAGACTCATGGCTACACCTTC
TRBD1,TRBJ1-5,TRBV6-5,-,CASSPSGGYQPQHF,TGTGCCAGCAGTCCCTCAGGGGGCTATCAGCCCCAGCATTTT
-,TRBJ2-3,TRBV29-1,-,CSVVHAQASTDTQYF,TGCAGCGTTGTCCACGCGCAAGCTAGCACAGATACGCAGTATTTT
TRBD2,TRBJ2-2,TRBV4-1,many,CASSQGLAGGRRTGELFF,TGCGCCAGCAGCCAGGGACTAGCGGGGGGGCGGCGGACCGGGGAGCTGTTTTTT
-,TRBJ2-7,TRBV2,-,CASTPTDSYSYEQYF,TGTGCCAGCACCCCAACGGACAGTTATTCCTACGAGCAGTACTTC
-,TRBJ2-2,TRBV10-3,-,CAISLKTANYLNTGELFF,TGTGCCATCAGTTTGAAGACAGCAAACTACCTGAACACCGGGGAGCTGTTTTTT
TRBD2,TRBJ2-1,TRBV27,-,CASSPGLALYNEQFF,TGTGCCAGCAGTCCGGGACTAGCGCTCTACAATGAGCAGTTCTTC
-,TRBJ2-3,TRBV9,few,CASSVLATDTQYF,TGTGCCAGCAGCGTACTAGCCACAGATACGCAGTATTTT
-,TRBJ1-5,TRBV7-8,-,CASSLAGTGQPQHF,TGTGCCAGCAGCTTAGCAGGTACAGGACAGCCCCAGCATTTT
-,TRBJ1-3,TRBV29-1,once,CSVWTVGNTIYF,TGCAGCGTATGGACAGTGGGAAACACCATATATTTT
TRBD1,TRBJ2-2,TRBV7-2,-,CASSSVRTGWGGELFF,TGTGCCAGCAGCTCCGTGCGGACAGGGTGGGGCGGGGAGCTGTTTTTT
TRBD1,TRBJ2-7,TRBV15,-,CATSRRQGTSYEQYF,TGTGCCACCAGCAGGAGACAGGGGACATCCTACGAGCAGTACTTC
-,TRBJ2-1,TRBV6-5,-,CAGSYTPGAEQFF,TGTGCCGGCAGTTACACACCAGGGGCTGAGCAGTTCTTC
-,TRBJ2-7,TRBV2,-,CASSEPLNYEQYF,TGTGCCAGCAGTGAACCCTTAAACTACGAGCAGTACTTC
TRBD1,TRBJ1-1,TRBV7-3,-,CASSPGQSTEAFF,TGTGCCAGCAGCCCGGGACAGAGCACTGAAGCTTTCTTT
TRBD2,TRBJ2-3,TRBV2,-,CASRAFRGGQDTQYF,TGTGCCAGCAGGGCCTTTCGGGGGGGCCAAGATACGCAGTATTTT
-,TRBJ1-4,TRBV25-1,-,CASSDSRREREKLFF,TGTGCCAGCAGTGATTCCCGACGGGAACGGGAAAAACTGTTTTTT